The next 28 T cell receptor beta chains were all read from a single sample in a study of long-term antiretroviral therapy in people with HIV. This was the immunoSEQ v3.0 assay at survey level. TCRdb's table, derived via immunoSEQ multiplex PCR, lists solely in-frame clones and lacks some. The table has approximately 20,000 clones, 79% seen once. Sample: unsorted PBMCs, taken 4.1 years after starting antiretroviral therapy. These receptors originate from a woman aged 40 to 55 with HIV.

This clone was seen only a few times. This chain connects TRBV7-8 to TRBJ2-5, with 12 positions matching TRBD2. V lost 5 bases to trimming and J lost 4 bases; unmatched junction nucleotides: 5. Germline V gives CDR1 SGHVS, CDR2 FQNEAQ. The CDR3 totals 15 residues. Here the CDR3 reads CASSEWGLAGETQYF. The CDR3, as DNA: TGTGCCAGCAGCGAGTGGGGACTAGCGGGAGAGACCCAGTACTTC.

The chain has TRBV7-6 and TRBJ2-7, with D hard to call. There are 12 residues in the CDR3. Deletions cut 1 base from V and 4 bases from J, with 5 bases between. CDR1 SGHVS and CDR2 FNYEAQ come from the germline V gene. CDR3 amino acids: CASSLVLYEQYF. The CDR3 DNA sequence: TGTGCCAGCAGCTTAGTGTTGTACGAGCAGTACTTC.

The V gene is TRBV29-1, the J gene TRBJ1-1; 8 nucleotides align to TRBD1. The CDR3 is made up of 18 amino acids. V was pared by 4 bases and J by 3 bases, with 19 bases of the junction left unmatched. Germline-derived CDR1 and CDR2 are SQVTM and ANQGSEA. The CDR3 region has the DNA TGCAGCGTTGGGCGGCAGGGGGCGCGACCGGACTATTACACTGAAGCTTTCTTT. Its protein product is CSVGRQGARPDYYTEAFF.

V usage is TRBV5-1 and J usage is TRBJ2-2; D is uncertain. V was pared by 2 bases and J by 4 bases, with 12 bases between. The CDR3 is made up of 15 amino acids. Germline CDR1 and CDR2: SGHRS and YFSETQ. As DNA, the CDR3 is TGCGCCAGCAGCTTATTAGTAGCAAGCACCGGGGAGCTGTTTTTT. Its protein product is CASSLLVASTGELFF.

This chain links TRBV7-9 with TRBJ1-6; D gene ambiguous. Trimming took off 5 bases at V and 5 bases at J, with 4 bases between the two ends. The CDR3 length is 12 residues. Looked up from germline, CDR1 is SEHNR and CDR2 is FQNEAQ (reference sequence). CDR3 bases: TGTGCCAGCAGCAGCGATAATTCACCCCTCCACTTT. Translated: CASSSDNSPLHF.

This clone occurred a few times. The chain recombines TRBV12-5 with TRBJ2-3; weak D call: TRBD2 (6 bases). V dropped 7 bases and J dropped 4 bases, with 15 bases sitting between them. CDR1 and CDR2 from the germline V gene are LGHNT and FRNRAP. The CDR3 has 14 amino acids. This chain's CDR3 is CASVVSGAPDTQYF. The CDR3 DNA sequence: TGTGCTAGTGTTGTCTCGGGAGCTCCAGATACGCAGTATTTT.

The rearrangement uses TRBV28 and TRBJ1-3; D gene unclear. Deletions cut 1 base from V and 0 bases from J, with 10 bases between. Germline V lookup: CDR1 MDHEN, CDR2 SYDVKM. The CDR3 covers 16 residues. The CDR3 here is CASSLLQTVSGNTIYF. DNA of the CDR3: TGTGCCAGCAGTTTATTACAGACGGTCTCTGGAAACACCATATATTTT.

V and J are TRBV6-6 and TRBJ1-1, with D perhaps matching TRBD1 (6 bases). Germline CDR1 and CDR2: MNHNY and SVGAGI (reference sequence). This CDR3 is 14 amino acids long. The ends were cut back, 0 bases at V and 6 bases at J, with 11 bases in the middle. CDR3 coding DNA: TGTGCCAGCAGTTACTCGGGGACAAGGGCTGAAGCTTTCTTT. Translating gives CASSYSGTRAEAFF.

This clone appeared a few times. The chain combines TRBV20-1 with TRBJ1-2; a weak D match, TRBD1 (5 bases). CDR1 and CDR2 (germline): DFQATT, SNEGSKA (reference sequence). This CDR3 comprises 11 residues. Trimming took 5 bases from V and 9 from J, leaving 13 bases between them. CDR3 in DNA: TGCAGTGCTGGGGCCCCGGGGAGCTACACCTTC. Protein product: CSAGAPGSYTF.

The chain carries TRBV19 and TRBJ1-1; D ambiguous. Trimming shortened V by 5 bases and J by 1 base, and 11 bases separated the two germline ends. This CDR3 comprises 14 residues. Germline V gene data show CDR1 as LNHDA and CDR2 as SQIVND (reference sequence). CDR3 coding DNA: TGTGCCAGTAGTTTTGTATCGGGGAACACTGAAGCTTTCTTT. Residues: CASSFVSGNTEAFF.

Here the CDR3 reads CASSQEVSYEQYF. As DNA, the CDR3 is TGCGCCAGCAGCCAAGAGGTATCCTACGAGCAGTACTTC. The rearrangement links TRBV4-3 to TRBJ2-7; D is ambiguous. The V and J ends lost 0 bases and 1 base respectively, with 4 bases between them. The CDR3 length is 13 residues. The germline V gene has CDR1 LGHNA and CDR2 YSLEER.

The chain has TRBV7-9 and TRBJ2-7; D gene uncertain. Trimming removed 3 bases at V and 0 bases at J, with 0 bases between. Per germline, CDR1 SEHNR and CDR2 FQNEAQ (reference sequence). The CDR3 spans 11 residues. DNA of the CDR3: TGTGCCAGCAGCTTCTCCTACGAGCAGTACTTC. This sequence encodes CASSFSYEQYF.

V is TRBV6-1 and J is TRBJ1-2; D not resolved. The CDR3 is 13 residues long. V lost 3 bases and J 8 bases, leaving 13 bases between the germline ends. Germline CDR1 reads MNHNS; CDR2 reads SASEGT. The CDR3, as DNA: TGTGCCAGCAGTGATGGGCACAGCAGCGGCTACACCTTC. It yields the protein CASSDGHSSGYTF.

The CDR3 is CASSSGFTDTQYF. The CDR3 region has the DNA TGCGCCAGCAGCTCAGGATTCACAGATACGCAGTATTTT. The chain is built from TRBV5-1 and TRBJ2-3; no clear D gene. There are 13 residues in the CDR3. CDR1 SGHRS and CDR2 YFSETQ come from the germline V gene. V was shortened by 3 bases and J by 2 bases, with 7 bases between the two germline ends. Filled out from reference TRBV5-1 and TRBJ2-3, the complete variable domain reads KAGVTQTPRYLIKTRGQQVTLSCSPISGHRSVSWYQQTPGQGLQFLFEYFSETQRNKGNFPGRFSGRQFSNSRSEMNVSTLELGDSALYLCASSSGFTDTQYFGPGTRLTVL.

The J gene is TRBJ2-5, the V gene TRBV7-8, with 13 bases aligning to TRBD2. This CDR3 spans 18 amino acids. Germline trimming cut 5 bases from V and 3 bases from J; bases unmatched to any gene: 12. Germline CDR1 and CDR2: SGHVS and FQNEAQ. The CDR3 region is CASSPAPGLAGDKETQYF. The CDR3 DNA reads TGTGCCAGCAGCCCAGCCCCCGGACTAGCGGGGGATAAAGAGACCCAGTACTTC.

A few counts support this clone. This chain uses TRBV6-6 with TRBJ2-7, with TRBD1 as a possible D gene (5 bases). Trimming cost V 5 bases and J 6 bases, with 11 bases left between them. Germline V gene data show CDR1 as MNHNY and CDR2 as SVGAGI (reference sequence). This CDR3 is 12 amino acids long. Written as DNA, the CDR3 is TGTGCCAGCAGTCAGACAGTGGCCGAGCAGTACTTC. Its translation is CASSQTVAEQYF.

This clone was observed a single time. The gene calls are TRBV5-4 and TRBJ2-3, with 10 bases aligning to TRBD2. V shed 5 bases, J shed 6 bases, and the junction held 9 bases outside the gene matches. The CDR3 length is 15 residues. Germline CDR1 and CDR2: SGHNT and YYREEE (reference sequence). The CDR3 DNA reads TGTGCCAGCAGTCGGACTAGCGGATATGAGGATACGCAGTATTTT. It codes for CASSRTSGYEDTQYF.

The gene calls are TRBV15 and TRBJ1-1; 7 bases agree with TRBD1. The germline gives CDR1 LNHNV, CDR2 YYDKDF (reference sequence). CDR3 length: 15 residues. The trim removed 4 bases at V and 0 bases at J, leaving 5 bases unmatched. The CDR3 DNA reads TGTGCCACCAGCATGGGACAGCACATGAACACTGAAGCTTTCTTT. The encoded protein is CATSMGQHMNTEAFF.

The V gene is TRBV19, the J gene TRBJ1-1; D unclear. The V end was cut by 4 bases, the J end by 4 bases, with 13 bases between. Germline V CDR1 and CDR2: LNHDA, SQIVND (reference sequence). The CDR3 covers 14 residues. The CDR3, as DNA: TGTGCCAGTAGTACCCCAACCGGTCTCACTGAAGCTTTCTTT. This sequence encodes CASSTPTGLTEAFF.

The V and J genes are TRBV7-2 and TRBJ1-5; maybe TRBD1 (5 bases). Between the trimmed V and J ends, which lost 1 base and 9 bases, there was a span of 13 bases. The CDR3 spans 14 residues. Germline assignment: CDR1 SGHTA and CDR2 FQGNSA. In DNA form, the CDR3 reads TGTGCCAGCAGCTTAGGACAGCCGGATAGGCCCCAGCATTTT. Its protein product is CASSLGQPDRPQHF.

The CDR3 loop is CASRTWGGHQPQHF. In DNA, the CDR3 is TGTGCCAGCCGGACTTGGGGGGGGCATCAGCCCCAGCATTTT. This chain uses TRBV27 with TRBJ1-5; TRBD1 is a possible D gene (6 bases). V lost 8 bases and J 5 bases, leaving 16 bases between the germline ends. The CDR3 contains 14 residues. Germline CDR1 and CDR2: MNHEY and SMNVEV (reference sequence).

The chain has TRBV5-4 and TRBJ2-4; 7 bases fit TRBD1. Germline V lookup: CDR1 SGHNT, CDR2 YYREEE (reference sequence). The ends lost 4 bases at V and 1 base at J; junction bases unmatched: 8. This CDR3 is built from 16 residues. The DNA of the CDR3 is TGTGCCAGCAGCCCCGGGACAGTGGCGGCCAAAAACATTCAGTACTTC. It translates to CASSPGTVAAKNIQYF.

This rearrangement joins TRBV27 to TRBJ2-7; D could derive from TRBD1 or TRBD2 (5 bases each). The V and J ends lost 2 bases and 4 bases respectively, with 6 bases between them. Germline V gene lookup returns CDR1 MNHEY and CDR2 SMNVEV (reference sequence). The CDR3 extends over 12 amino acids. CDR3 sequence reads: CASSLGGYEQYF. The CDR3 DNA sequence: TGTGCCAGCAGTTTAGGGGGATACGAGCAGTACTTC.

The chain employs TRBV5-6 and TRBJ2-7, with a tentative D call TRBD1 (5 bases). CDR3 length: 13 residues. In germline, CDR1 is SGHDT, CDR2 YYEEEE. V gave up 0 bases and J gave up 3 bases, with 7 bases separating them. Here the CDR3 reads CASSLGGGYEQYF. CDR3 bases: TGTGCCAGCAGCTTGGGGGGCGGCTACGAGCAGTACTTC.

This clone was counted between two and nine times. CDR3 residues: CASSSMDMNTEAFF. The DNA of the CDR3 is TGTGCCAGCAGCTCCATGGATATGAACACTGAAGCTTTCTTT. The rearrangement uses TRBV7-9 and TRBJ1-1; D gene unclear. The V gene lost 4 bases and the J gene lost 0 bases, with 9 bases spanning the gap. Germline CDR1 is SEHNR and CDR2 is FQNEAQ (reference sequence). The CDR3 runs to 14 residues.

The rearrangement links TRBV7-8 to TRBJ1-2; D is perhaps TRBD1 (5 bases). This CDR3 spans 14 amino acids. Germline loops: CDR1 SGHVS, CDR2 FQNEAQ. V lost 6 bases and J lost 3, with 14 bases in between. The CDR3 DNA sequence: TGTGCCAGCAGTTCTGGGGGGATTGACTATGGCTACACCTTC. Protein: CASSSGGIDYGYTF. The full variable domain, with the rest looked up from reference TRBV7-8 and TRBJ1-2, is GAGVSQSPRYKVAKRGQDVALRCDPISGHVSLFWYQQALGQGPEFLTYFQNEAQLDKSGLPSDRFFAERPEGSVSTLKIQRTQQEDSAVYLCASSSGGIDYGYTFGSGTRLTVV.

This chain links TRBV7-2 with TRBJ1-6; unclear D gene. V shed 0 bases and J shed 6 bases, with 9 bases lying between them. CDR1 and CDR2 from the germline V gene are SGHTA and FQGNSA. The CDR3 extends over 15 amino acids. The CDR3 protein is CASSLASRINSPLHF. For the CDR3, the DNA is TGTGCCAGCAGCTTAGCCTCCAGGATTAATTCACCCCTCCACTTT.

V gene TRBV6-4 combines with J gene TRBJ2-5, with TRBD2 matching 8 bases. V was clipped by 4 bases and J by 2 bases; unmatched bases: 6. CDR1 is MRHNA and CDR2 is SNTAGT in the germline V gene. CDR3 size: 15 residues. The CDR3 nucleotides are TGTGCCAGCAGTGTGGAAGCGGGGGATCAAGAGACCCAGTACTTC. It yields the protein CASSVEAGDQETQYF.